The 23 T cell receptor beta chains below were found in one sample sequenced in a study of graft-versus-host responses after intestinal transplantation. Their cognate antigens are unknown. Using immunoSEQ multiplex PCR, the repertoire was profiled, and TCRdb retains in-frame clones only, with some absent. The sample includes under 100,000 clones, approximately 92% of them seen just once. This sample comprised unstimulated CD8+ T cells sorted from spleen or lymph node cells, obtained before transplant. These receptors were taken from a human donor who was the organ donor for an intestinal transplant.

The gene calls are TRBV5-4 and TRBJ1-1; 9 nucleotides line up with TRBD1. Germline-derived CDR1 and CDR2 are SGHNT and YYREEE (reference sequence). The CDR3 is made up of 14 amino acids. The junction had 5 bases not matched to a gene; V was cut back by 4 bases and J by 4 bases. DNA of the CDR3: TGTGCCAGCAGCCGAACAGGGGGCATCACTGAAGCTTTCTTT. It specifies CASSRTGGITEAFF.

The chain joins TRBV6-6 to TRBJ1-5; 7 bases agree with TRBD1. Germline loops: CDR1 MNHNY, CDR2 SVGAGI (reference sequence). Germline trimming cut 2 bases from V and 6 bases from J; bases unmatched to any gene: 7. The CDR3 loop spans 15 amino acids. CDR3 residues: CASSYRQGQRQPQHF. The CDR3 DNA reads TGTGCCAGCAGTTACCGACAGGGTCAACGTCAGCCCCAGCATTTT.

CDR3 residues: CASSTLTDTGELFF. CDR3 sequence (DNA): TGTGCCAGCAGCACCCTGACAGACACCGGGGAGCTGTTTTTT. The rearrangement uses TRBV6-6 and TRBJ2-2; TRBD1 might be the D (5 bases). The ends were cut back, 6 bases at V and 3 bases at J, with 11 bases in the middle. The CDR3 runs 14 residues. CDR1 and CDR2 (germline): MNHNY, SVGAGI (reference sequence).

The V gene is TRBV7-8, the J gene TRBJ2-2; the match to TRBD2 covers 7 bases. Trimming at V came to 4 bases and at J to 1 base, leaving 6 bases not matched to a gene. The germline gives CDR1 SGHVS, CDR2 FQNEAQ. The CDR3 has 16 residues. CDR3 bases: TGTGCCAGCAGCTGGCGACTAGCAATGAACACCGGGGAGCTGTTTTTT. Translated, it gives CASSWRLAMNTGELFF.

The chain uses TRBV4-1 and TRBJ1-1; no definite D call. Germline CDR1 is MGHRA and CDR2 is YSYEKL. V gave up 0 bases and J gave up 1 base, with 6 bases separating them. This CDR3 is built from 14 residues. CDR3 sequence: CASSQESRNTEAFF. The CDR3 DNA reads as TGCGCCAGCAGCCAAGAGTCCAGGAACACTGAAGCTTTCTTT.

In DNA, the CDR3 is TGTGCCAGCAGCGGCTCGACAGGGGCTATCACAGATACGCAGTATTTT. This translates into CASSGSTGAITDTQYF. This chain joins TRBV7-9 and TRBJ2-3; 8 nucleotides agree with TRBD1. This CDR3 contains 16 residues. Germline CDR1 reads SEHNR; CDR2 reads FQNEAQ (reference sequence). V lost 5 bases, J lost 2 bases, and 9 bases stayed unmatched.

The chain has TRBV13 and TRBJ2-2, with TRBD2 matching over 8 bases. Germline values: CDR1 PRHDT, CDR2 FYEKMQ (reference sequence). V dropped 0 bases and J dropped 4; count of bases not matched to a gene: 1. This CDR3 is built from 15 residues. This CDR3 reads CASSLGTSATGELFF. CDR3 DNA: TGTGCCAGCAGCTTAGGGACTAGCGCCACCGGGGAGCTGTTTTTT.

J is TRBJ2-5 and V is TRBV28, with TRBD2 identical over 9 bases. CDR3 length: 16 residues. Germline assignment: CDR1 MDHEN and CDR2 SYDVKM. Trimming cost V 4 bases and J 3 bases; bases outside gene matches: 9. CDR3 region: CASSSNLAGAEETQYF. As DNA, the CDR3 is TGTGCCAGCAGTTCGAACTTAGCGGGGGCGGAAGAGACCCAGTACTTC.

The J gene is TRBJ1-2, the V gene TRBV6-1, with 12 bases aligning to TRBD1. V lost 6 bases to trimming and J lost 6 bases; unmatched junction nucleotides: 8. The germline gives CDR1 MNHNS, CDR2 SASEGT. This CDR3 contains 15 residues. The DNA for the CDR3 is TGTGCCAGCAGAGCCGGGACAGGGGGCGAGGATGGCTACACCTTC. This translates into CASRAGTGGEDGYTF.

This rearrangement joins TRBV2 to TRBJ1-1; D is possibly TRBD1 (6 bases). The germline V gene encodes CDR1 SNHLY and CDR2 FYNNEI. V shed 8 bases and J shed 5 bases, with 12 bases lying between them. The length of the CDR3 is 12 residues. The CDR3 DNA follows: TGTGCCAGCGACAGGATGGGAACTGAAGCTTTCTTT. This gives the protein CASDRMGTEAFF.

The chain couples TRBV7-9 to TRBJ1-1; no clear D gene. Germline loops: CDR1 SEHNR, CDR2 FQNEAQ (reference sequence). The V gene lost 5 bases and the J gene lost 10 bases, with 14 bases spanning the gap. The CDR3 extends over 12 amino acids. CDR3 amino acids: CASSPHGDSAFF. CDR3 in DNA: TGTGCCAGCAGCCCGCACGGGGATTCAGCTTTCTTT.

The genes are TRBV7-9 and TRBJ2-2; weak D call: TRBD2 (5 bases). There are 13 residues in the CDR3. From germline, CDR1 is SEHNR and CDR2 FQNEAQ (reference sequence). The V end was cut by 3 bases, the J end by 6 bases, with 8 bases between. CDR3 sequence: CASSFSEAGELFF. The CDR3 DNA reads as TGTGCCAGCAGCTTTTCGGAGGCCGGGGAGCTGTTTTTT.

The rearrangement links TRBV13 to TRBJ2-7; 7 nucleotides line up with TRBD1. Germline V gene sequence: CDR1 PRHDT, CDR2 FYEKMQ (reference sequence). The CDR3 totals 15 residues. Trimming removed 4 bases from V and 3 bases from J; junction bases left unmatched: 9. The DNA of the CDR3 is TGTGCCAGCAGCTCCACACCCGGGACAGTCTACGAGCAGTACTTC. Protein product: CASSSTPGTVYEQYF. The variable domain in full, completed from reference TRBV13 and TRBJ2-7, reads AAGVIQSPRHLIKEKRETATLKCYPIPRHDTVYWYQQGPGQDPQFLISFYEKMQSDKGSIPDRFSAQQFSDYHSELNMSSLELGDSALYFCASSSTPGTVYEQYFGPGTRLTVT.

The chain links TRBV5-5 to TRBJ2-2, with unresolved D. Trimming took off 4 bases at V and 1 base at J, with 14 bases between the two ends. Germline V gene sequence: CDR1 SGHKS, CDR2 YYEKEE (reference sequence). The CDR3 is made up of 16 amino acids. The DNA of the CDR3 is TGTGCCAGCAGCCCCTGGGCCAGCTTGAACACCGGGGAGCTGTTTTTT. As protein: CASSPWASLNTGELFF.

V and J are TRBV5-1 and TRBJ2-2; D is possibly TRBD2 (6 bases). The CDR3 sequence is 14 residues long. The V gene's germline CDR1 is SGHRS and CDR2 YFSETQ. V gave up 3 bases and J gave up 3 bases, with 9 bases separating them. The CDR3 sequence is CASSWGEYTGELFF. Written as DNA, the CDR3 is TGCGCCAGCAGCTGGGGGGAGTACACCGGGGAGCTGTTTTTT.

This sequence joins TRBV12-1 and TRBJ2-1; the table's D call TRBD2 went unverified against the DNA. TRBV12-1 is annotated as a pseudogene. The CDR3 runs 17 residues. The chain's CDR3 is CASSFDLLAGEKNEQFF. The CDR3 DNA reads TGTGCCAGCAGCTTTGACCTTCTAGCGGGAGAAAAGAATGAGCAGTTCTTC.

The V and J genes are TRBV2 and TRBJ1-2; 9 bases fit TRBD1. The CDR3 contains 13 residues. Germline assignment: CDR1 SNHLY and CDR2 FYNNEI. Unmatched junction bases numbered 2, after V lost 6 bases and J lost 3 bases. CDR3 nucleotide sequence: TGTGCCAGCAGCACAGGGGGCTACTATGGCTACACCTTC. It is translated as CASSTGGYYGYTF.

The chain is built from TRBV11-3 and TRBJ2-1, with 11 bases matching TRBD2. The CDR3 has 15 residues. Per the germline V gene, CDR1 is SGHNT and CDR2 is YENEEA. Losses at the gene ends were 4 bases for V and 5 bases for J; bases not matched to a gene: 4. The CDR3 spells CASSSRTSGHNEQFF. Written as DNA, the CDR3 is TGTGCCAGCAGCTCTCGGACTAGCGGGCACAATGAGCAGTTCTTC.

This clone was counted once. J is TRBJ2-7 and V is TRBV28; 9 nucleotides match TRBD2. V was clipped by 6 bases and J by 4 bases; unmatched bases: 16. Germline lookup yields CDR1 MDHEN and CDR2 SYDVKM. The CDR3 is 17 residues long. The chain's CDR3 is CASSTQAWAGGPYEQYF. The CDR3 region has the DNA TGTGCCAGCAGCACCCAAGCGTGGGCGGGAGGGCCGTACGAGCAGTACTTC.

The chain links TRBV5-6 to TRBJ1-2; a weak D match, TRBD1 (6 bases). The CDR3 runs to 15 residues. V lost 2 bases and J lost 4, with 15 bases in between. Germline V gives CDR1 SGHDT, CDR2 YYEEEE. The CDR3, as DNA: TGTGCCAGCAGCTTTGGGGGCCTAAGGGGCTATGGCTACACCTTC. The encoded protein is CASSFGGLRGYGYTF.

This clone appeared a single time. The chain joins TRBV14 to TRBJ2-3; D possibly corresponds to TRBD2 (5 bases). The CDR3 is 14 amino acids. CDR1 SGHDN and CDR2 FVKESK come from the germline V gene. V lost 1 base to trimming and J lost 5 bases, with 10 bases between them. For the CDR3, the DNA is TGTGCCAGCAGCCAAGTATCTGCGGGAGATACGCAGTATTTT. The encoded protein is CASSQVSAGDTQYF.

For the CDR3, the DNA is TGCGCCAGCAGCGGCAGCGGGAGCGGGGGCGGGGAGCTGTTTTTT. Translation: CASSGSGSGGGELFF. The gene calls are TRBV4-1 and TRBJ2-2; TRBD2 matches 8 bases. Germline loops: CDR1 MGHRA, CDR2 YSYEKL. The CDR3 contains 15 residues. Germline trimming cut 5 bases from V and 7 bases from J; bases unmatched to any gene: 9.

The gene calls are TRBV27 and TRBJ2-7; 7 bases map to TRBD1. With V trimmed by 8 bases and J by 2 bases, 6 bases remained unmatched. Germline CDR1 MNHEY, CDR2 SMNVEV (reference sequence). The CDR3 sequence is 13 residues long. CDR3 loop: CASRDSYTYEQYF. For the CDR3, the DNA is TGTGCCAGCCGGGACAGCTATACCTACGAGCAGTACTTC.